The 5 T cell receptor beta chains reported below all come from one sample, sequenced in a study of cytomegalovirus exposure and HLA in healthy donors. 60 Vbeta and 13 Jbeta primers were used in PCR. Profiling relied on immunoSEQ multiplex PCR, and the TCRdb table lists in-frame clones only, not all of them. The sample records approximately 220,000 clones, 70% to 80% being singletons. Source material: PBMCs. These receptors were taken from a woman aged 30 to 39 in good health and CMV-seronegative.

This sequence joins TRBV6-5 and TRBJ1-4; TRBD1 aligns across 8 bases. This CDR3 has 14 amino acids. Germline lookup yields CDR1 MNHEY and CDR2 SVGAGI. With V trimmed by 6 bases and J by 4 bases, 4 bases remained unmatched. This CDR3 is CASRRTGHNEKLFF. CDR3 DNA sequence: TGTGCCAGCAGACGGACAGGGCATAATGAAAAACTGTTTTTT.

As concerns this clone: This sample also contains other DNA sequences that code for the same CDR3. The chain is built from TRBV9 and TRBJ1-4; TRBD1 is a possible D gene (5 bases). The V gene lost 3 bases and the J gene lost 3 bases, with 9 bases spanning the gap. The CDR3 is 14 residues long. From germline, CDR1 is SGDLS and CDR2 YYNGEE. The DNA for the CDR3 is TGTGCCAGCAGCGCCGGGACTGCTAATGAAAAACTGTTTTTT. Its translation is CASSAGTANEKLFF.

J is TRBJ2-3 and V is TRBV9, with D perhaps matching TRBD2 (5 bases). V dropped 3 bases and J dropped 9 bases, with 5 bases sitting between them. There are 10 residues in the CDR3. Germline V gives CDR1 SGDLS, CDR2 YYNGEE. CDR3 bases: TGTGCCAGCAGCGCGGGAACGCAGTATTTT. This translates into CASSAGTQYF. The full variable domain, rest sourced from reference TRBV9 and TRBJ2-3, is DSGVTQTPKHLITATGQRVTLRCSPRSGDLSVYWYQQSLDQGLQFLIQYYNGEERAKGNILERFSAQQFPDLHSELNLSSLELGDSALYFCASSAGTQYFGPGTRLTVL.

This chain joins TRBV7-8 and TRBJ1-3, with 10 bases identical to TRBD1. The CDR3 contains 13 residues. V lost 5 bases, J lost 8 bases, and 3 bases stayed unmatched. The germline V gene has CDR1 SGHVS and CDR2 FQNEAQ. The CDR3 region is CASSLGQGDTIYF. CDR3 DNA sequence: TGTGCCAGCAGCCTAGGACAGGGGGACACCATATATTTT.

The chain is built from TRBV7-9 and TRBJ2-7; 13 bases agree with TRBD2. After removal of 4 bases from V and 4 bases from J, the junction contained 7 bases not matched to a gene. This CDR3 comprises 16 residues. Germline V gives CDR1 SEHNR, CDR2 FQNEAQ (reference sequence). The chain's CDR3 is CASSSMTSGRSYEQYF. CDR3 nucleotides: TGTGCCAGCAGCTCCATGACTAGCGGGAGGTCTTACGAGCAGTACTTC.